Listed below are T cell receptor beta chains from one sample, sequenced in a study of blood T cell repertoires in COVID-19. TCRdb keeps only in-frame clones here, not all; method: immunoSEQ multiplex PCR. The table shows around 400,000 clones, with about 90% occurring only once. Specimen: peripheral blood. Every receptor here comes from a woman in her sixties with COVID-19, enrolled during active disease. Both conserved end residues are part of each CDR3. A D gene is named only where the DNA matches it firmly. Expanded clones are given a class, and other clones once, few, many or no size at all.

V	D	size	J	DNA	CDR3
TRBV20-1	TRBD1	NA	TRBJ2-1	TGCAGTGCTAGTCCTCAGGGGGCTGGCAATGAGCAGTTCTTC	CSASPQGAGNEQFF
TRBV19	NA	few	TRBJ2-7	TGTGCCAGTAGTAACAGCGCGGGGCGCCAGACCTACGAGCAGTACTTC	CASSNSAGRQTYEQYF
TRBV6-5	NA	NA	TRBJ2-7	TGTGCCAGCAGTTACCCGCCTGGGGGCGGAAAAGGCGAGCAGTACTTC	CASSYPPGGGKGEQYF
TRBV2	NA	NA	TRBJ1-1	TGTGCCAGCAGTGAAGTTAGGCCGGGCACTGAAGCTTTCTTT	CASSEVRPGTEAFF
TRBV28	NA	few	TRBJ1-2	TGTGCCAGCAGCCCGTTCATGAGCTATGGCTACACCTTC	CASSPFMSYGYTF
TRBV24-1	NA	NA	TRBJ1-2	TGTGCCACCAGTGATACGGACAGTTCTAACTATGGCTACACCTTC	CATSDTDSSNYGYTF
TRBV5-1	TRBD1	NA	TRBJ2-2	TGCGCCAGCAGCTTGGGACAGGGGGGCACCGGGGAGCTGTTTTTT	CASSLGQGGTGELFF
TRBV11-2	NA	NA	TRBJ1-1	TGTGCCAGCAGCCCGAAACGGGTTGCTTTCTTT	CASSPKRVAFF
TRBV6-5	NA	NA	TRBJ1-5	TGTGCCAGCAGAGTGCGGAGCAATCAGCCCCAGCATTTT	CASRVRSNQPQHF
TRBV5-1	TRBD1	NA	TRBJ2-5	TGCGCCAGCAGCTTCTGGGACAGGGGGCATGGGGAGACCCAGTACTTC	CASSFWDRGHGETQYF
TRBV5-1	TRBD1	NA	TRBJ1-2	TGCGCCAGCAGCTTCCCGGACAGGGACGCGGGCTACACCTTC	CASSFPDRDAGYTF
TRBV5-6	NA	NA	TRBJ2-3	TGTGCCAGCAGCTTGGCCTCGGGCACAGATACGCAGTATTTT	CASSLASGTDTQYF
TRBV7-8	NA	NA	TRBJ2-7	TGTGCCAGCAGCTTGGCGTCAGGGGCAGTCGAGCAGTACTTC	CASSLASGAVEQYF
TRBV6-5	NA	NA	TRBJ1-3	TGTGCCAGCAGTCCGCACGGAGTGGACACCATATATTTT	CASSPHGVDTIYF
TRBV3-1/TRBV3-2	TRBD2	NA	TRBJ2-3	TGTGCCAGCTGGTCTAGCGGGGGGGATACGACAGATACGCAGTATTTT	CASWSSGGDTTDTQYF
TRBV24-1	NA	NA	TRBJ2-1	TGTGCCACCAGTGATTCAAGACAGGCAACCTCCTACAATGAGCAGTTCTTC	CATSDSRQATSYNEQFF
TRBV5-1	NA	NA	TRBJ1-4	TGCGCCAGCAGCTTTACCTATAATGAAAAACTGTTTTTT	CASSFTYNEKLFF
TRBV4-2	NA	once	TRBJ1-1	TGTGCCAGCAGCCAGGGGGGGGGACGGACTGAAGCTTTCTTT	CASSQGGGRTEAFF
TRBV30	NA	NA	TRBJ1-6	TGTGCCTGGAGTAAAGGGGCGAGCTATAATTCACCCCTCCACTTT	CAWSKGASYNSPLHF
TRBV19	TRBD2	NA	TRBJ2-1	TGTGCCAGTAGCTCCCGGGGGAGGGAAGCCTACAATGAGCAGTTCTTC	CASSSRGREAYNEQFF
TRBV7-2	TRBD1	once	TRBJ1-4	TGTGCCAGCAGTTACCACGTAGACAGGGGGACTAATGAAAAACTGTTTTTT	CASSYHVDRGTNEKLFF
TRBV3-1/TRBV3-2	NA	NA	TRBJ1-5	TGTGCCAGCAGCCTGCGACAGAGCAATCAGCCCCAGCATTTT	CASSLRQSNQPQHF
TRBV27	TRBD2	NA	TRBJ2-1	TGTGCCAGCAGTTTCTGGACTAGCGGGGGGGCCAAGAATGAGCAGTTCTTC	CASSFWTSGGAKNEQFF
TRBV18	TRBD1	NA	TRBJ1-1	TGTGCCAGCTCACCCCGCCCGCCACAGGGGAAAGTAAACACTGAAGCTTTCTTT	CASSPRPPQGKVNTEAFF
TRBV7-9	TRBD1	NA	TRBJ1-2	TGTGCCAGCAGCGGAAACCGGGACAGTAATCCCTCCTACACCTTC	CASSGNRDSNPSYTF
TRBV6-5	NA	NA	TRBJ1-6	TGTGCCAGCAGTTACGAGGGTCTGGCGAATTCACCCCTCCACTTT	CASSYEGLANSPLHF
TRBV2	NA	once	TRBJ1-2	TGTGCCAGCAGTGAGGGCAGACCTAACTATGGCTACACCTTC	CASSEGRPNYGYTF
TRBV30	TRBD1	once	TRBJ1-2	TGTGCCTGGGAGGTCAACAGGGGGCGCCTCTATGGCTACACCTTC	CAWEVNRGRLYGYTF
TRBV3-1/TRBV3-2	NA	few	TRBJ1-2	TGTGCCAGCAGCCTTGACGCGACAGGTACCAACTATGGCTACACCTTC	CASSLDATGTNYGYTF
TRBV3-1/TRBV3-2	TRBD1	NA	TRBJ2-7	TGTGCCAGCAGCCATGGGGACAGGACCTACGAGCAGTACTTC	CASSHGDRTYEQYF
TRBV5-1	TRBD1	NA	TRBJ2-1	TGCGCCAGCAGCTCTGGGACAGGGCCCTACAATGAGCAGTTCTTC	CASSSGTGPYNEQFF
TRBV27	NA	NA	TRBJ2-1	TGTGCCAGCAGTTTCGCAGGGAGGAATGAGCAGTTCTTC	CASSFAGRNEQFF
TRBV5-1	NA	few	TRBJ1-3	TGCGCCAGCAGCTGGACAGTACAGGAGAACTCTGGAAACACCATATATTTT	CASSWTVQENSGNTIYF
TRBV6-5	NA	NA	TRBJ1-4	TGTGCCAGCAGTTACGGCAGGACAAGCGAAAAACTGTTTTTT	CASSYGRTSEKLFF
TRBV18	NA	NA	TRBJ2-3	TGTGCCAGCTCGCGATACAGCCTAACAAGCACAGATACGCAGTATTTT	CASSRYSLTSTDTQYF
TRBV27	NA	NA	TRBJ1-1	TGTGCCAGCAGTTTCGGGGTCGGTCAGCGGCGGCCTGAAGCTTTCTTT	CASSFGVGQRRPEAFF
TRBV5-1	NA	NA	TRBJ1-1	TGCGCCAGCAGCTCGGGGGGAAGAACTGAAGCTTTCTTT	CASSSGGRTEAFF
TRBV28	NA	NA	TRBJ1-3	TGTGCCAGCAGCGACCGGGGGGACGGAAGCGGAAACACCATATATTTT	CASSDRGDGSGNTIYF
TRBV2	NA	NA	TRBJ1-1	TGTGCCAGCAGCCGCCTTGCAGGGGTTGTGAACACTGAAGCTTTCTTT	CASSRLAGVVNTEAFF
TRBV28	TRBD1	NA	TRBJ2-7	TGTGCCAGCAGGTCTACAGGGGGTGGGGACTTTTACGAGCAGTACTTC	CASRSTGGGDFYEQYF
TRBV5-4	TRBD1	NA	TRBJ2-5	TGTGCCAGCAGCCAAGACAGGGTCCGGGGTCAAGAGACCCAGTACTTC	CASSQDRVRGQETQYF
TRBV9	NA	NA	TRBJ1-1	TGTGCCAGCAGTCCCGAGACCGACTCATCGGGGACTGAAGCTTTCTTT	CASSPETDSSGTEAFF
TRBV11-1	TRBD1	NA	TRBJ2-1	TGTGCCAGCAGCCCCCGACAGGGGACGCTAGTCAATGAGCAGTTCTTC	CASSPRQGTLVNEQFF
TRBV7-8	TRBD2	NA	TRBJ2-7	TGTGCCAGCAGCTTGGACGGACTAGCGGGGTACTACGAGCAGTACTTC	CASSLDGLAGYYEQYF
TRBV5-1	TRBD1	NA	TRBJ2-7	TGCGCCAGCAGCGTAGGGACAGCCTACGAGCAGTACTTC	CASSVGTAYEQYF